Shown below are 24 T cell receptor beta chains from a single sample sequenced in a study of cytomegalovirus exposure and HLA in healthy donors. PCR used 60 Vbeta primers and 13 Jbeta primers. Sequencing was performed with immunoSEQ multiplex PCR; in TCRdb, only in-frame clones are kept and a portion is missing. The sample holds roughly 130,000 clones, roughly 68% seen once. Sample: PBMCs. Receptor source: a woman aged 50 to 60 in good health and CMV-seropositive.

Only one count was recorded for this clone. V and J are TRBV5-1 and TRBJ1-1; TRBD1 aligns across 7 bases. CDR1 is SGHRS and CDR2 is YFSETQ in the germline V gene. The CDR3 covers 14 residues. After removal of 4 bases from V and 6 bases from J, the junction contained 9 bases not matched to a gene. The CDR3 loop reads CASSRGQQLSEAFF. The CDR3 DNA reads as TGCGCCAGCAGCCGGGGACAGCAGCTCTCTGAAGCTTTCTTT.

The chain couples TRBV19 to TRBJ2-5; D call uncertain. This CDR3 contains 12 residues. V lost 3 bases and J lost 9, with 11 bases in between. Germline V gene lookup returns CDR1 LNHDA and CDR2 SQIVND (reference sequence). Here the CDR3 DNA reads TGTGCCAGTAGTATCCCCCCGTCGGCCCAGTACTTC. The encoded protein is CASSIPPSAQYF.

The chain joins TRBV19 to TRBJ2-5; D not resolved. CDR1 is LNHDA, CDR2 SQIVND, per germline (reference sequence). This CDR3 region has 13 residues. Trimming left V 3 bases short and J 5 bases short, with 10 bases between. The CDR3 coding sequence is TGTGCCAGTAGTATTGGAGACCTGGAGACCCAGTACTTC. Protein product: CASSIGDLETQYF.

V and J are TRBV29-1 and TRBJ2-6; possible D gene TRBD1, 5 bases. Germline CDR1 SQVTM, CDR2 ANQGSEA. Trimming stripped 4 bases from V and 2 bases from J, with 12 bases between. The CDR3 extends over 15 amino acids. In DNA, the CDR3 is TGCAGCGTTGGGGTGGGGCAGGCTGGGGCCAACGTCCTGACTTTC. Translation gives CSVGVGQAGANVLTF.

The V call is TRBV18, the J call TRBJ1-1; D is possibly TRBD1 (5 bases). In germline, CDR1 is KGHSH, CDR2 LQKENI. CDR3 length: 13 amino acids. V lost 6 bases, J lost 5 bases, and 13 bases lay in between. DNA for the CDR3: TGTGCCAGCTCCTCCGCGGGACGGACTGAAGCTTTCTTT. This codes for CASSSAGRTEAFF.

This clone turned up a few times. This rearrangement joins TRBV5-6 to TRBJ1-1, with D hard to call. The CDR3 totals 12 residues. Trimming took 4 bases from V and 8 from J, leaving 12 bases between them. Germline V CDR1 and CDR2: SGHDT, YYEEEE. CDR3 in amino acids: CASSVLDREAFF. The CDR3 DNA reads TGTGCCAGCAGCGTCCTAGACCGCGAAGCTTTCTTT.

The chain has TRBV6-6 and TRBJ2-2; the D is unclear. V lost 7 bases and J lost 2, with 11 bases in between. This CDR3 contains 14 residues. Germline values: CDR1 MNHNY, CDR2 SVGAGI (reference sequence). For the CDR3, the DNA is TGTGCCAGCAACGGTCACGTAAACACCGGGGAGCTGTTTTTT. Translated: CASNGHVNTGELFF.

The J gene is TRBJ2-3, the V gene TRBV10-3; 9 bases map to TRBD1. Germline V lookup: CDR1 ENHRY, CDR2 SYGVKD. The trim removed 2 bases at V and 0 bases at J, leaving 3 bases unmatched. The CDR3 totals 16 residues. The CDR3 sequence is CAISETGTGSTDTQYF. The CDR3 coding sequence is TGTGCCATCAGTGAGACCGGGACAGGGAGCACAGATACGCAGTATTTT.

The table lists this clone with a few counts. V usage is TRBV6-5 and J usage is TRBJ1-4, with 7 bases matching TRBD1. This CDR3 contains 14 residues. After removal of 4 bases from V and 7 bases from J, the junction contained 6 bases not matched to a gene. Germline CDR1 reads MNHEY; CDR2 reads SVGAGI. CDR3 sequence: CASSLTQGSEKLFF. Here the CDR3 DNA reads TGTGCCAGCAGTTTGACACAGGGGAGTGAAAAACTGTTTTTT.

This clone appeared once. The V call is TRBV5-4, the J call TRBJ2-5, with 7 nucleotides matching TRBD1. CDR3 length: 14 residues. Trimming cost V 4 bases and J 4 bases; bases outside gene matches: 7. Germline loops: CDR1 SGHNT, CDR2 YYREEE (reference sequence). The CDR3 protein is CASSRGQTPETQYF. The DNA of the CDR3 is TGTGCCAGCAGCCGGGGACAGACCCCAGAGACCCAGTACTTC.

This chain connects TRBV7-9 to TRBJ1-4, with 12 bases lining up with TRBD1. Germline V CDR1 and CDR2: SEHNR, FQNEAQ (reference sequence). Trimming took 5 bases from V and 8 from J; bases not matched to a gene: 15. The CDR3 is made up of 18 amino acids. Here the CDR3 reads CASSVLRDRGLLGEKLFF. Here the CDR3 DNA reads TGTGCCAGCAGCGTCCTCCGGGACAGGGGGCTTTTGGGCGAAAAACTGTTTTTT.

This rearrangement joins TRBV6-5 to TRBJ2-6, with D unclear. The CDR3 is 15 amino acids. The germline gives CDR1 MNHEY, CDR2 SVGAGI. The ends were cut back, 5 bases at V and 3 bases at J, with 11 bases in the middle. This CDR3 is CASSASAIGANVLTF. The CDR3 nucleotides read TGTGCCAGCAGTGCCTCAGCGATTGGGGCCAACGTCCTGACTTTC.

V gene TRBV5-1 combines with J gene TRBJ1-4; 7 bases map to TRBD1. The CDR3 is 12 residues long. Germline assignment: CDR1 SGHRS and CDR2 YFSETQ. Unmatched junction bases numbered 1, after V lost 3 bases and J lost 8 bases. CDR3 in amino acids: CASSSQGEKLFF. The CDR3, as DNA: TGCGCCAGCAGCTCACAGGGGGAAAAACTGTTTTTT.

The CDR3 DNA follows: TGTGCCAGCAGCACAGCAGGGGGCTCTGGGGCCAACGTCCTGACTTTC. Amino acid sequence: CASSTAGGSGANVLTF. The rearrangement joins TRBV5-6 to TRBJ2-6; TRBD1 aligns across 7 bases. The CDR3 totals 16 residues. Germline V gene data show CDR1 as SGHDT and CDR2 as YYEEEE. Germline trimming cut 4 bases from V and 0 bases from J; bases unmatched to any gene: 4.

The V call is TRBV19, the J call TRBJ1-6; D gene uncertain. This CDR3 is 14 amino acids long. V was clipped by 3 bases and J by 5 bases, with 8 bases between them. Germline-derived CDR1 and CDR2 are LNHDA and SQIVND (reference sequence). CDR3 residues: CASSIILDNSPLHF. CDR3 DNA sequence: TGTGCCAGTAGTATCATCCTAGATAATTCACCCCTCCACTTT.

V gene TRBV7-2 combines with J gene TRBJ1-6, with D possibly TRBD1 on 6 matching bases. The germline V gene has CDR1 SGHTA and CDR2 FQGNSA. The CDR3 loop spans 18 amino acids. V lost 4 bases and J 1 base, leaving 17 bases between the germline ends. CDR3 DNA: TGTGCCAGCAGCTCCAGCCTACAGGGTGGGTCCTATAATTCACCCCTCCACTTT. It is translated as CASSSSLQGGSYNSPLHF.

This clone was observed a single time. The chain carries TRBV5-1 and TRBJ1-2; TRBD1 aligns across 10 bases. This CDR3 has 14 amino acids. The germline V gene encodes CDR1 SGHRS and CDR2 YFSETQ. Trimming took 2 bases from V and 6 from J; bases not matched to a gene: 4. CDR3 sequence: CASSFLGTGDGYTF. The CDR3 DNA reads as TGCGCCAGCAGCTTTCTAGGGACAGGGGATGGCTACACCTTC.

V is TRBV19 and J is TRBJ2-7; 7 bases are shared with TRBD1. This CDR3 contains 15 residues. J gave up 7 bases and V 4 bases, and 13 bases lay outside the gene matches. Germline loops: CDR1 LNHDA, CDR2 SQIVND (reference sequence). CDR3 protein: CASSTTLGGPWEQYF. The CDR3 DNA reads TGTGCCAGTAGTACCACGTTAGGGGGCCCTTGGGAGCAGTACTTC.

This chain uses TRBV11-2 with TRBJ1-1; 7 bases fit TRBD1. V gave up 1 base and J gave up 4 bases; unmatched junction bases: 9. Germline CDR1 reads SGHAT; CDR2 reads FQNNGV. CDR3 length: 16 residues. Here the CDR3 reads CASSLGVGGWITEAFF. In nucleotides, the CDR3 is TGTGCCAGCAGCTTAGGAGTAGGGGGCTGGATCACTGAAGCTTTCTTT.

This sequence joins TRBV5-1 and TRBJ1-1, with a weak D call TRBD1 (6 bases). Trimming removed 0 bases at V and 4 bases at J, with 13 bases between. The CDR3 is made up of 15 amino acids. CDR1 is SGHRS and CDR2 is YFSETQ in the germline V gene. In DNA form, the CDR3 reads TGCGCCAGCAGCTTGGTAGGGGGTGCGGGCACTGAAGCTTTCTTT. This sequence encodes CASSLVGGAGTEAFF. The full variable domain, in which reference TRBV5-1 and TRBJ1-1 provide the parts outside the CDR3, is KAGVTQTPRYLIKTRGQQVTLSCSPISGHRSVSWYQQTPGQGLQFLFEYFSETQRNKGNFPGRFSGRQFSNSRSEMNVSTLELGDSALYLCASSLVGGAGTEAFFGQGTRLTVV.

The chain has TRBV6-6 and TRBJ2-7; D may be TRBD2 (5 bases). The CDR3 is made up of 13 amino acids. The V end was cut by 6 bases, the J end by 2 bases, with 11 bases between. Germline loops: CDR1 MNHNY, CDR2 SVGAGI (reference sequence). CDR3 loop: CASSAPEAYEQYF. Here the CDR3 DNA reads TGTGCCAGCAGCGCCCCGGAGGCCTACGAGCAGTACTTC.

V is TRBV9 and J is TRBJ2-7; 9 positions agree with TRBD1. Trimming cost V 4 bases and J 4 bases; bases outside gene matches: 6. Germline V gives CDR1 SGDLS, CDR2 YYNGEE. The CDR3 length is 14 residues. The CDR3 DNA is TGTGCCAGCAGCTCCGGACAGGGGAAGTACGAGCAGTACTTC. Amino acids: CASSSGQGKYEQYF. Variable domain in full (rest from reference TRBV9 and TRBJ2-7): DSGVTQTPKHLITATGQRVTLRCSPRSGDLSVYWYQQSLDQGLQFLIQYYNGEERAKGNILERFSAQQFPDLHSELNLSSLELGDSALYFCASSSGQGKYEQYFGPGTRLTVT.

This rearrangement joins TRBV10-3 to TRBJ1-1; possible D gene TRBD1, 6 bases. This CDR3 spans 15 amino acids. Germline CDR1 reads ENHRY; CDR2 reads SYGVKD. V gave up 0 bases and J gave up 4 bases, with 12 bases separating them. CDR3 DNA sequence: TGTGCCATCAGTGAGTCACAGGGAGGGGGCACTGAAGCTTTCTTT. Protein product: CAISESQGGGTEAFF.

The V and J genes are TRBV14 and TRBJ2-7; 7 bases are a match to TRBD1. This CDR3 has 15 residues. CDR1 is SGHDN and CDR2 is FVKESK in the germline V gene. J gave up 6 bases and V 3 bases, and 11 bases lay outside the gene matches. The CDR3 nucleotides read TGTGCCAGCAGCCACCGACAGGGCCAAACCTCCGAGCAGTACTTC. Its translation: CASSHRQGQTSEQYF.